This TCR beta chain came from a study of blood T cell repertoires in COVID-19. Background on the study: The United States, Italy and Spain supplied acute and convalescent COVID-19 samples.

The method was immunoSEQ multiplex PCR; TCRdb's version includes in-frame clones alone and lacks a portion of them. Among approximately 390,000 clones listed, around nine tenths were seen once. CDR1 LNHDA and CDR2 SQIVND come from the germline V gene (reference sequence). The CDR3 covers 14 residues. J lost 6 bases, V lost 1 base, and 1 base had no gene match. The sequencing input was PBMCs or T cells enriched from blood (not recorded which). This TCR derives from a woman aged 45-65 years who had recovered from COVID-19. The chain has TRBV19 and TRBJ1-5, with 9 bases fitting TRBD1. In DNA, the CDR3 is TGTGCCAGTAGTATAGGGGACAGGGTTCAGCCCCAGCATTTT. Amino acid sequence: CASSIGDRVQPQHF.